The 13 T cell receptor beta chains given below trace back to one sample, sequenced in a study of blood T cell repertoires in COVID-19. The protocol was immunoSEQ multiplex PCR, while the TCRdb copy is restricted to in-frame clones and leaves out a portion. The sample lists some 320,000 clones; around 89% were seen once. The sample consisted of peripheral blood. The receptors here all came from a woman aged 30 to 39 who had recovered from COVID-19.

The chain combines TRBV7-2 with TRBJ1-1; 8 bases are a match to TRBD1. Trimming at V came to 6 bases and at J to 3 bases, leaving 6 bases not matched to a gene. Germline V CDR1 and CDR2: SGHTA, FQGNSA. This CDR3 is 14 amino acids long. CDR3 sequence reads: CASSYRGGDTEAFF. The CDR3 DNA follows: TGTGCCAGCAGTTACAGGGGGGGGGACACTGAAGCTTTCTTT.

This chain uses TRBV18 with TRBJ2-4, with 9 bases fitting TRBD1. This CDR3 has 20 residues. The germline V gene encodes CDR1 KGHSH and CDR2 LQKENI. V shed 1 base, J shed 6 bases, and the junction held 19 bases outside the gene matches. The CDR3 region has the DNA TGTGCCAGCTCACCACTCCCCGGGACAGGGTACAGCGGCAAGAGAAACATTCAGTACTTC. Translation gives CASSPLPGTGYSGKRNIQYF.

This CDR3 is CASSFRGAVGNIQYF. In DNA form, the CDR3 reads TGTGCCAGCAGTTTTCGGGGGGCCGTCGGAAACATTCAGTACTTC. The chain recombines TRBV7-2 with TRBJ2-4, with D possibly TRBD2 on 7 matching bases. The germline V and J ends were trimmed by 6 bases and 6 bases, with 18 bases remaining between them. The CDR3 covers 15 residues. Germline assignment: CDR1 SGHTA and CDR2 FQGNSA.

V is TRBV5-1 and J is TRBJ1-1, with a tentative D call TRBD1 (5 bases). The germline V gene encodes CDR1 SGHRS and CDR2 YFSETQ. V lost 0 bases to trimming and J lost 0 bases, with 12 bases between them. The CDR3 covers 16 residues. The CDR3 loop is CASSLEGRAMNTEAFF. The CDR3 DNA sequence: TGCGCCAGCAGCTTGGAAGGCAGGGCCATGAACACTGAAGCTTTCTTT.

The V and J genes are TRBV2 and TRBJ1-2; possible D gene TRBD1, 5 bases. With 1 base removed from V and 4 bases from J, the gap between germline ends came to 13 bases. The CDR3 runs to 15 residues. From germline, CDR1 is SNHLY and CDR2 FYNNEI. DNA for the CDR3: TGTGCCAGCAGTGAAGAGGGGCGATTCGGCTATGGCTACACCTTC. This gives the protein CASSEEGRFGYGYTF. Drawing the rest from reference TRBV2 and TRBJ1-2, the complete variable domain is EPEVTQTPSHQVTQMGQEVILRCVPISNHLYFYWYRQILGQKVEFLVSFYNNEISEKSEIFDDQFSVERPDGSNFTLKIRSTKLEDSAMYFCASSEEGRFGYGYTFGSGTRLTVV.

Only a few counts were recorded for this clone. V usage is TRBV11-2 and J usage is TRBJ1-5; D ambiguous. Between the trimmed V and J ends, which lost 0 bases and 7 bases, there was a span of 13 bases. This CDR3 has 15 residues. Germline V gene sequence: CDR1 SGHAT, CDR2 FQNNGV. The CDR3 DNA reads TGTGCCAGCAGCTTAGACGGTGCCCCGGGACAGCCCCAGCATTTT. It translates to CASSLDGAPGQPQHF. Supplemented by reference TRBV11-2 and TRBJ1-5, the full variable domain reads EAGVAQSPRYKIIEKRQSVAFWCNPISGHATLYWYQQILGQGPKLLIQFQNNGVVDDSQLPKDRFSAERLKGVDSTLKIQPAKLEDSAVYLCASSLDGAPGQPQHFGDGTRLSIL.

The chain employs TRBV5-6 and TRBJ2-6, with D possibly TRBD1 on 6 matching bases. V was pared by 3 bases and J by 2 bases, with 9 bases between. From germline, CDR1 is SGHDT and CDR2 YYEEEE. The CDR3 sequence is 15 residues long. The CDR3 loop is CASSSRTAGANVLTF. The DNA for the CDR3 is TGTGCCAGCAGCTCGAGGACAGCTGGGGCCAACGTCCTGACTTTC.

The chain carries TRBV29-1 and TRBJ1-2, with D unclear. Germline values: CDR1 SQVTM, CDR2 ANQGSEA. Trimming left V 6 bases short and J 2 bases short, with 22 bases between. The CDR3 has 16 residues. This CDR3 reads CSVVALDRGLNYGYTF. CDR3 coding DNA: TGCAGCGTCGTAGCGTTGGACCGTGGGTTGAACTATGGCTACACCTTC.

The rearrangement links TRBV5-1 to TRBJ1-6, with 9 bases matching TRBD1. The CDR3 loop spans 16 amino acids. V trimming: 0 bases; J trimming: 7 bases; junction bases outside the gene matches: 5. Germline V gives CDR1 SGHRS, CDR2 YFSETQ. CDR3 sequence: CASSLGSGTGNSPLHF. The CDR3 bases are TGCGCCAGCAGCTTGGGTTCCGGGACAGGGAATTCACCCCTCCACTTT.

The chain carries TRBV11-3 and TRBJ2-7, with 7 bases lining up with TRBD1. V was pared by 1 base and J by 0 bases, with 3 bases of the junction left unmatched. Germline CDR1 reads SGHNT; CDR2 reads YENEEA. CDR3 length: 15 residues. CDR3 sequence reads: CASSLGQGFSYEQYF. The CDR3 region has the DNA TGTGCCAGCAGCTTAGGACAGGGTTTCTCCTACGAGCAGTACTTC.

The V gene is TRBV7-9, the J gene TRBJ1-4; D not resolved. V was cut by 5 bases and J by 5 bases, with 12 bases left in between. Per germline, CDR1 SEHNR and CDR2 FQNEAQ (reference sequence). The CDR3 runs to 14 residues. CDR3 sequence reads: CASSPIRGNEKLFF. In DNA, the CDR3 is TGTGCCAGCAGCCCGATCCGGGGAAATGAAAAACTGTTTTTT.

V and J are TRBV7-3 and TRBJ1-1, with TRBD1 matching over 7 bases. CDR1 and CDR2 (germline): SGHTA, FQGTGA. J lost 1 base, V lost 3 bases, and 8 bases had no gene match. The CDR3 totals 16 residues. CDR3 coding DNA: TGTGCCAGCAGCTTGCTCCAGGGGGTGGGGAACACTGAAGCTTTCTTT. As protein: CASSLLQGVGNTEAFF. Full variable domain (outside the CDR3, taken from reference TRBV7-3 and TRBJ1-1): GAGVSQTPSNKVTEKGKYVELRCDPISGHTALYWYRQSLGQGPEFLIYFQGTGAADDSGLPNDRFFAVRPEGSVSTLKIQRTERGDSAVYLCASSLLQGVGNTEAFFGQGTRLTVV.

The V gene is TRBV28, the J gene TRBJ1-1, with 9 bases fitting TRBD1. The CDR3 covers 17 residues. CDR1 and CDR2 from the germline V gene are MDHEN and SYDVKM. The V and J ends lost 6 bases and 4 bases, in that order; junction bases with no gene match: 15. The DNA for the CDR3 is TGTGCCAGCAGAAGAGGGCTGGACAGGGGAGGGATCACTGAAGCTTTCTTT. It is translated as CASRRGLDRGGITEAFF.